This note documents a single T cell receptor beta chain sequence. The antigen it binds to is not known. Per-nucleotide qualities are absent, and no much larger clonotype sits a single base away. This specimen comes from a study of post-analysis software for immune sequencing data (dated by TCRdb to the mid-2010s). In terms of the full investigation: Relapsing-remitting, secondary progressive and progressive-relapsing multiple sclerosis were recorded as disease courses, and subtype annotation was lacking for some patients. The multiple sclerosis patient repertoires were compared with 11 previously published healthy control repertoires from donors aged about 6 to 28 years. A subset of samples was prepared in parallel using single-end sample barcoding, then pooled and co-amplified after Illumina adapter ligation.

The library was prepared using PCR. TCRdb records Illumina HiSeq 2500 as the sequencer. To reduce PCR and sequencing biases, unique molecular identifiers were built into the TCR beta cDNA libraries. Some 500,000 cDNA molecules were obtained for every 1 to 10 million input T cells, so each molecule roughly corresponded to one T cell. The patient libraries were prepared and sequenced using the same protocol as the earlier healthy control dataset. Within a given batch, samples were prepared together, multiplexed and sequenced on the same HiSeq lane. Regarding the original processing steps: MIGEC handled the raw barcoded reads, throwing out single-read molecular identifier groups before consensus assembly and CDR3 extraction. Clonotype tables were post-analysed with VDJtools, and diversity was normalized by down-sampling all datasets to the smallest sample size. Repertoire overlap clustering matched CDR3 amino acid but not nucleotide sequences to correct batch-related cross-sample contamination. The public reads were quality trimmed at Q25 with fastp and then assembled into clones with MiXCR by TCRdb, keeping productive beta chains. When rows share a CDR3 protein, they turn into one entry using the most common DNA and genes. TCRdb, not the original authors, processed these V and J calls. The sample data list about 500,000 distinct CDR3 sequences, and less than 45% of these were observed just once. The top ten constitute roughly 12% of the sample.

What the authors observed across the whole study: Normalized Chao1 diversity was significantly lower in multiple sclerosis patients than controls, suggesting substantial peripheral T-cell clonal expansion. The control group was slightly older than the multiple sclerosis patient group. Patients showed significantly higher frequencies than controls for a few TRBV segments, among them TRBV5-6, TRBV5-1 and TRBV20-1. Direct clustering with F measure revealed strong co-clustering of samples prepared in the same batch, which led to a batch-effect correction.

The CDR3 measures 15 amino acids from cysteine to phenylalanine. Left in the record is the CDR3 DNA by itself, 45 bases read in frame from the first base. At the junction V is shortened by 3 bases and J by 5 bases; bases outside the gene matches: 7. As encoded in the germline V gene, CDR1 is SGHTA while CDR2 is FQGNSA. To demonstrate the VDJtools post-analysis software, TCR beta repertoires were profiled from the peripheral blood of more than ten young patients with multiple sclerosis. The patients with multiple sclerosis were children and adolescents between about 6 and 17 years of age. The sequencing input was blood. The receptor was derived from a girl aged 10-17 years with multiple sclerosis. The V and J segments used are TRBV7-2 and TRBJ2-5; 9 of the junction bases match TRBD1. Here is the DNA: TGTGCCAGCAGCTTGTGGGGGACAGGGACGGAGACCCAGTACTTC. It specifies CASSLWGTGTETQYF.